A selection of T cell receptor beta chains follows, all from one sample in a study of STAT5B mutations in CD4+ large granular lymphocyte leukemia. The assay was immunoSEQ multiplex PCR, and TCRdb's table has in-frame clones only and misses some. The data contain 25,000 to 35,000 clones, roughly 72% of them singletons. The sample taken for sequencing was CD4+ T cells from blood buffy coats. These receptors all stem from a human donor in good health. Both conserved end residues are part of each CDR3. Fields, in order: J gene, D gene, V gene, clone size, CDR3 DNA, CDR3 protein. The D gene is left open where the match is weak. Rows may omit the clone size; those that give it use once, few, many or a size class.

TRBJ1-2	TRBD1	TRBV5-4	few	TGTGCCAGCAGCGCAGAACCGGGACAGGGTAACTATGGCTACACCTTC	CASSAEPGQGNYGYTF
TRBJ2-6	-	TRBV5-5	-	TGTGCCAGCAGCTTAGTAATGGCCAACGTCCTGACTTTC	CASSLVMANVLTF
TRBJ2-3	-	TRBV5-1	once	TGCGCCAGCAGCTTGGCGGTCTCTAGTTCCACAGATACGCAGTATTTT	CASSLAVSSSTDTQYF
TRBJ2-3	TRBD2	TRBV28	-	TGTGCCAGCAGTCCCCACGGGGGGTCCACAGATACGCAGTATTTT	CASSPHGGSTDTQYF
TRBJ2-1	-	TRBV18	-	TGTGCCAGCTCCACGTTAGCCAGTCAGTCCTACAATGAGCAGTTCTTC	CASSTLASQSYNEQFF
TRBJ2-1	-	TRBV14	-	TGTGCCAGCAGCCAAGGGTGGGCCATAAGCTCCTACAATGAGCAGTTCTTC	CASSQGWAISSYNEQFF
TRBJ1-5	-	TRBV18	-	TGTGCCAGCTCACCAATGCCGGGACAGCCCCAGCATTTT	CASSPMPGQPQHF
TRBJ1-2	-	TRBV6-5	-	TGTGCCAGCAGTTATGGGGCCTCCTCCGGGAGTCACACCTTC	CASSYGASSGSHTF
TRBJ2-1	-	TRBV5-3	few	TGTGCCAGAAGCGACCGGGACCTAGCCCACAAGCAGTTCTTC	CARSDRDLAHKQFF
TRBJ2-7	TRBD1	TRBV20-1	-	TGCAGTGCTAGGGGACAGTACGAGCAGTACTTC	CSARGQYEQYF
TRBJ1-5	-	TRBV6-1	-	TGTGCCAGCAGCCAAGACATCCAGCCCCAGCATTTT	CASSQDIQPQHF
TRBJ2-1	-	TRBV5-1	-	TGCGCCAGCAGCTTGGAGGGTTGGGGGCCTCCGTACAATGAGCAGTTCTTC	CASSLEGWGPPYNEQFF
TRBJ1-4	-	TRBV19	-	TGTGCCAGTAGTCAACAATTCATCGGACTTAATGAAAAACTGTTTTTT	CASSQQFIGLNEKLFF
TRBJ2-3	TRBD2	TRBV5-1	-	TGCGCCAGCAGCTTGGACGGCGGGGGGGCTGATGATACGCAGTATTTT	CASSLDGGGADDTQYF
TRBJ1-4	-	TRBV5-4	-	TGTGCCAGCAGCTTTGGCCAGGGACCGAATGAAAAACTGTTTTTT	CASSFGQGPNEKLFF
TRBJ2-3	-	TRBV11-3	-	TGTGCCAGCAGCTTAACACCTAGCACAGATACGCAGTATTTT	CASSLTPSTDTQYF
TRBJ1-1	-	TRBV19	few	TGTGCCAGTAAGATCGGGGAGAACACTGAAGCTTTCTTT	CASKIGENTEAFF
TRBJ1-2	-	TRBV5-1	-	TGCGCCAGCAGCTTGGCTATTCGGAGCTCCGAGGGCTATGGCTACACCTTC	CASSLAIRSSEGYGYTF
TRBJ2-7	TRBD1	TRBV15	-	TGTGCCACCAGTAGGGACAGAGGCTACGAGCAGTACTTC	CATSRDRGYEQYF
TRBJ1-5	-	TRBV30	-	TGTGCCTGGAGTGTAGGAGTTCAGGGAGCTCAGCCCCAGCATTTT	CAWSVGVQGAQPQHF
TRBJ2-3	-	TRBV29-1	-	TGCAGCGTTGAAAGCTATCGGGGCCCCCGGTATTTT	CSVESYRGPRYF
TRBJ2-1	TRBD2	TRBV2	-	TGTGCCAGCAGAAGACTAGCGGGGGGGTTCTACAATGAGCAGTTCTTC	CASRRLAGGFYNEQFF
TRBJ2-1	-	TRBV29-1	-	TGCAGCGTGGTTGTGTCATCGGCTGAGCAGTTCTTC	CSVVVSSAEQFF
TRBJ2-7	-	TRBV6-1	-	TGTGCCAGCAGTGTACAGGGCCCAGCCTACGAGCAGTACTTC	CASSVQGPAYEQYF
TRBJ2-1	TRBD2	TRBV19	-	TGTGCCAGTAGACCGCCGGGACTAGCCCGGGAGCAGTTCTTC	CASRPPGLAREQFF
TRBJ2-3	TRBD2	TRBV6-4	few	TGTGCCAGCAGCCTAGCGGGTCTCAATGGAGATACGCAGTATTTT	CASSLAGLNGDTQYF
TRBJ2-1	-	TRBV5-1	-	TGCGCCAGCAGCTTGGCCACCTCCGGTGAGCAGTTCTTC	CASSLATSGEQFF
TRBJ2-7	TRBD1	TRBV5-4	-	TGTGCCAGCAGCCCACCGGGACAGGGGGCCTACGAGCAGTACTTC	CASSPPGQGAYEQYF
TRBJ1-3	-	TRBV19	-	TGTGCCAGTACCTCGTGGGGGTCCTCTGGAAACACCATATATTTT	CASTSWGSSGNTIYF
TRBJ2-7	-	TRBV6-5	-	TGTGCCAGCAGTGACGGCTTGATTGGGAAGCAGTACTTC	CASSDGLIGKQYF
TRBJ1-1	TRBD1	TRBV11-3	few	TGTGCCAGCAGCCAAGAAGGACAGGGCGACACTGAAGCTTTCTTT	CASSQEGQGDTEAFF
TRBJ1-1	-	TRBV30	once	TGTGCCTGGAGCCTAGGGAGGGACACTGAAGCTTTCTTT	CAWSLGRDTEAFF
TRBJ1-2	-	TRBV12-2	-	TGTGCAAGTCGCGGCAGGGGGCGCGGGAACTATGGCTACACCTTC	CASRGRGRGNYGYTF
TRBJ2-1	TRBD2	TRBV2	few	TGTGCCAGCAGACCCCTAGCGGGGAGAACCTACAATGAGCAGTTCTTC	CASRPLAGRTYNEQFF
TRBJ1-2	TRBD1	TRBV2	-	TGTGCCAGCAGTGAAGCGCTTCCAGGGGGTATTGGCTACACCTTC	CASSEALPGGIGYTF
TRBJ1-2	-	TRBV18	-	TGTGCCAGCTCACAAGAGGGGTCGAGCTATGGCTACACCTTC	CASSQEGSSYGYTF
TRBJ1-2	-	TRBV30	-	TGTGCCTGGAAGGGACAAGGGCGGAACTATGGCTACACCTTC	CAWKGQGRNYGYTF
TRBJ1-1	TRBD1	TRBV19	-	TGTGCCAGTAGTAACAGGGGGGCGCGGGGCACTGAAGCTTTCTTT	CASSNRGARGTEAFF
TRBJ2-5	-	TRBV5-4	-	TGTGCCAGCAGCTTGGAGGGGGATGAAGAGACCCAGTACTTC	CASSLEGDEETQYF
TRBJ2-1	TRBD2	TRBV2	-	TGTGCCAGCAGAAACTTAGCGGGAGGGACCTACAATGAGCAGTTCTTC	CASRNLAGGTYNEQFF
TRBJ2-5	TRBD2	TRBV10-2	-	TGCGCCAGCACTTCTAGCGGGGGGTTTCAAGAGACCCAGTACTTC	CASTSSGGFQETQYF
TRBJ1-1	-	TRBV30	-	TGTGCCTGGAGTATCGAAAGACCCGTGGTTCGCGACGCTGAAGCTTTCTTT	CAWSIERPVVRDAEAFF
TRBJ2-2	TRBD2	TRBV30	-	TGTGCCTGGAATGTGGGACTAGCCCCGAACACCGGGGAGCTGTTTTTT	CAWNVGLAPNTGELFF
TRBJ2-3	-	TRBV6-6	-	TGTGCCAGCAGACGGGAACCGCTCACAGATACGCAGTATTTT	CASRREPLTDTQYF
TRBJ2-1	TRBD1	TRBV7-6	-	TGTGCCAGCAGCGGACAGGGTTCCTACAATGAGCAGTTCTTC	CASSGQGSYNEQFF
TRBJ1-4	-	TRBV30	few	TGTGCCTGGACACCCCGGAGTACTAATGAAAAACTGTTTTTT	CAWTPRSTNEKLFF
TRBJ2-3	-	TRBV13	-	TGTGCCAGCAGCCCCCTAGCCGAATCGAACACAGATACGCAGTATTTT	CASSPLAESNTDTQYF
TRBJ1-2	TRBD1	TRBV9	few	TGTGCCAGCAGCAAAAGAACCGGGACAGGGTATGGCTACACCTTC	CASSKRTGTGYGYTF
TRBJ2-7	TRBD1	TRBV2	-	TGTGCCAGCAGTTTCCAGGGGGCGGGCGAGCAGTACTTC	CASSFQGAGEQYF